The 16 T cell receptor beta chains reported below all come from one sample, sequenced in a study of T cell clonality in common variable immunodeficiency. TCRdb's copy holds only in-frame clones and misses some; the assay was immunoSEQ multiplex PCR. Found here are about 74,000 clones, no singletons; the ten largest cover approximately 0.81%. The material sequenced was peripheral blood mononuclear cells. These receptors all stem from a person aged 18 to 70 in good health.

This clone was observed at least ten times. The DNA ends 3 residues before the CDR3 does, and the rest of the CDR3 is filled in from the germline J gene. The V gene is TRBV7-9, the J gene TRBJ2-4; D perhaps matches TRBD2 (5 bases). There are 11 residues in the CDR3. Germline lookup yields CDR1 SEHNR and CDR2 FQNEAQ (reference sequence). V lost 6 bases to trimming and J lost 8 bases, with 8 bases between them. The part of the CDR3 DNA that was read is TGTGCCAGCAGGAGGGCAGACATT. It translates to CASRRADI. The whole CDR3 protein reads CASRRADIQYF.

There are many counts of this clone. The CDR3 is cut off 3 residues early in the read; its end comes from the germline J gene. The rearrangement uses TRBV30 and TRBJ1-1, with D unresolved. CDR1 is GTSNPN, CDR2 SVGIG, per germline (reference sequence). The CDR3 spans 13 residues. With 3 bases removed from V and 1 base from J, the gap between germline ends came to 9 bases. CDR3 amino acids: CAWSNNKNTEAFF. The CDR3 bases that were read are TGTGCCTGGAGCAACAATAAGAACACTGAA. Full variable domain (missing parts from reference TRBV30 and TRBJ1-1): SQTIHQWPATLVQPVGSPLSLECTVEGTSNPNLYWYRQAAGRGLQLLFYSVGIGQISSEVPQNLSASRPQDRQFILSSKKLLLSDSGFYLCAWSNNKNTEAFFGQGTRLTVV.

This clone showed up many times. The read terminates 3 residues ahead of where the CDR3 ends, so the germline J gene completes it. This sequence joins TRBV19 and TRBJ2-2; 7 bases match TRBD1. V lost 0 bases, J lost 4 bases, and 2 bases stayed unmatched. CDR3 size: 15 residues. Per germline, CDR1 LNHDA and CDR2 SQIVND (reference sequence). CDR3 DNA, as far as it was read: TGTGCCAGTAGTATAGAGCCAGGGGGCACCGGGGAG. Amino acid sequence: CASSIEPGGTGE. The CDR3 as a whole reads CASSIEPGGTGELFF. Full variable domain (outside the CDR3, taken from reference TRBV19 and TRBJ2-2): DGGITQSPKYLFRKEGQNVTLSCEQNLNHDAMYWYRQDPGQGLRLIYYSQIVNDFQKGDIAEGYSVSREKKESFPLTVTSAQKNPTAFYLCASSIEPGGTGELFFGEGSRLTVL.

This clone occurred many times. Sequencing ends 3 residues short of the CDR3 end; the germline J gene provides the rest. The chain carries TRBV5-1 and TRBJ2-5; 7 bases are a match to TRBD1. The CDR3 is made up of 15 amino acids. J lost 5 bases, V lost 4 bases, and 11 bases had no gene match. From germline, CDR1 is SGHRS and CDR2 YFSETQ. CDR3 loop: CASSGAGTVDETQYF. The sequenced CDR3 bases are TGCGCCAGCAGCGGGGCCGGGACAGTTGATGAGACC.

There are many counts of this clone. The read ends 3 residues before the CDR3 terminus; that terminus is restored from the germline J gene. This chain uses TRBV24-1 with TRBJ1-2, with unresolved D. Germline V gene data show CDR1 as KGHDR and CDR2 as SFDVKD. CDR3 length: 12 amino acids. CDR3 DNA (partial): TGTGCCTCTAACCCGGCGGGAGTGAGG. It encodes CASNPAGVR. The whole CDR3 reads CASNPAGVRYTF.

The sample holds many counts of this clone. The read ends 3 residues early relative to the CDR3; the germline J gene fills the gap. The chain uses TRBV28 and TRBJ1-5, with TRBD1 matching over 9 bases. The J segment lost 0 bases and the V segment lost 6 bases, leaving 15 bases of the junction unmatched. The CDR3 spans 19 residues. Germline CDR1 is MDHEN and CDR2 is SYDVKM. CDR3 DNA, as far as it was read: TGTGCCAGCAGCCCCCGGGACAGGGTGAGGGTTTATAGCAATCAGCCC. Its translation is CASSPRDRVRVYSNQP. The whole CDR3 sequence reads CASSPRDRVRVYSNQPQHF.

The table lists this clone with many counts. This CDR3 reads CASSPVAEDTGELFF. CDR3 bases read: TGCGCCAGCAGCCCGGTGGCGGAGGACACCGGGGAG. The chain is built from TRBV5-1 and TRBJ2-2; D is perhaps TRBD2 (5 bases). The read finishes 3 residues shy of the CDR3 end, and the germline J gene is used to complete it. Between the trimmed V and J ends, which lost 4 bases and 3 bases, there was a span of 13 bases. The CDR3 is 15 amino acids. Germline CDR1 is SGHRS and CDR2 is YFSETQ.

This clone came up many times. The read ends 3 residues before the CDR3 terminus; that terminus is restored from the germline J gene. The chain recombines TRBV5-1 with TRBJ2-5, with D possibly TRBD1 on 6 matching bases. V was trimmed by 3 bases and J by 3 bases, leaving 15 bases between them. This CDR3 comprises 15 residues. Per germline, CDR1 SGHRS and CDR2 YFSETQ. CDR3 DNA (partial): TGCGCCAGCAGCTCGGACAGCGTACGGGAAGAGACC. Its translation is CASSSDSVREET. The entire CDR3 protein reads CASSSDSVREETQYF.

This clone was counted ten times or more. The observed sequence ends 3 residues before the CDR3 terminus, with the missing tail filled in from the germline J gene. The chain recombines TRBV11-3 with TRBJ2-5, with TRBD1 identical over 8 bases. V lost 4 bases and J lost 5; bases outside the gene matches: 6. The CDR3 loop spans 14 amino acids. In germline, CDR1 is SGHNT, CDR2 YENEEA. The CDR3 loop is CASSYGQGGETQYF. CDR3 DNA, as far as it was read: TGTGCCAGCAGCTATGGACAGGGCGGGGAGACC.

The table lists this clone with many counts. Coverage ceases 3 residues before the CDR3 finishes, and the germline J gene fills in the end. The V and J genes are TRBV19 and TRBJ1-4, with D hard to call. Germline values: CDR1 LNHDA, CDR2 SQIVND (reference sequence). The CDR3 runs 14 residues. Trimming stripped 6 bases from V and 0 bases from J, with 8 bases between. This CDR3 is CASSQTTTNEKLFF. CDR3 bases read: TGTGCCAGTAGCCAGACAACAACTAATGAAAAA. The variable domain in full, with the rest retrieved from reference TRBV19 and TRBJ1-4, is DGGITQSPKYLFRKEGQNVTLSCEQNLNHDAMYWYRQDPGQGLRLIYYSQIVNDFQKGDIAEGYSVSREKKESFPLTVTSAQKNPTAFYLCASSQTTTNEKLFFGSGTQLSVL.

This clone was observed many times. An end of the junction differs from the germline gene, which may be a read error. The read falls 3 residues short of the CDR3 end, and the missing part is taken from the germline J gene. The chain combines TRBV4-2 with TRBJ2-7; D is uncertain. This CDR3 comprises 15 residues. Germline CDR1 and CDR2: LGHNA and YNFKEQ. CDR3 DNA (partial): TGCGCCAGCAGCCAAGACTTAGTGAGCTACTACGAG. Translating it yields CASSQDLVSYYE. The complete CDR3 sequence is CASSQDLVSYYEQYF.

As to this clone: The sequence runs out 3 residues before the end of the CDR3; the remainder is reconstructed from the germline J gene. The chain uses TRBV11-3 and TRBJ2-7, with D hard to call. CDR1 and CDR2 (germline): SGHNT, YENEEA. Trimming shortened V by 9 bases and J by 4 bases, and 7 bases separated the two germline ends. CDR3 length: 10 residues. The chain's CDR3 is CASPKYEQYF. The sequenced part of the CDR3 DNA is TGTGCCAGTCCTAAGTACGAG.

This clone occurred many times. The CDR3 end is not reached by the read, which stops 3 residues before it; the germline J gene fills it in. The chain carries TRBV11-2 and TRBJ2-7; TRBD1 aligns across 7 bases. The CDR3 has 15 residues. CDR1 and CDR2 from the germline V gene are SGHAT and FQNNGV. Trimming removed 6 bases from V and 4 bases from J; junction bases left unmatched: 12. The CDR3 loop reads CASRPIQGLPYEQYF. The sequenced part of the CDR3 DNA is TGTGCCAGCAGACCCATACAGGGGTTACCTTACGAG.

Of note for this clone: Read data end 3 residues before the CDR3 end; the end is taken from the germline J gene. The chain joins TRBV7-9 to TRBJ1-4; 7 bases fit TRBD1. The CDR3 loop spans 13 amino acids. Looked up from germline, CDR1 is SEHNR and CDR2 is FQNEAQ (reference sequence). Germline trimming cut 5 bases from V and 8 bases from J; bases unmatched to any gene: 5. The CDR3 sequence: CASSRTTGEKLFF. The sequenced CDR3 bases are TGTGCCAGCAGCCGGACGACAGGGGAAAAA.

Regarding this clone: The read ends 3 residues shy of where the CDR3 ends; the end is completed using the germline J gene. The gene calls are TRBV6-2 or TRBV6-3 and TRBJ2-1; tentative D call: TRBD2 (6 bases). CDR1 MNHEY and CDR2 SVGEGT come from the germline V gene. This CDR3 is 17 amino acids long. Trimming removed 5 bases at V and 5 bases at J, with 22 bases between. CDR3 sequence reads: CASSRPLEGLTHNEQFF. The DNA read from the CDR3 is TGTGCCAGCAGTCGGCCCTTGGAGGGCCTAACCCACAATGAG.

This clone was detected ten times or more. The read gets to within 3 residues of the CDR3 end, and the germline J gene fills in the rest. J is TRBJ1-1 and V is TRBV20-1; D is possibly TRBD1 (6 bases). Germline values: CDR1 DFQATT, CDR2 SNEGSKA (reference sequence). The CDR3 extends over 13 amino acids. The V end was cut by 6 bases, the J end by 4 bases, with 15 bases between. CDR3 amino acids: CSAGQPGVTEAFF. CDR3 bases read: TGCAGTGCCGGACAACCAGGGGTCACTGAA.